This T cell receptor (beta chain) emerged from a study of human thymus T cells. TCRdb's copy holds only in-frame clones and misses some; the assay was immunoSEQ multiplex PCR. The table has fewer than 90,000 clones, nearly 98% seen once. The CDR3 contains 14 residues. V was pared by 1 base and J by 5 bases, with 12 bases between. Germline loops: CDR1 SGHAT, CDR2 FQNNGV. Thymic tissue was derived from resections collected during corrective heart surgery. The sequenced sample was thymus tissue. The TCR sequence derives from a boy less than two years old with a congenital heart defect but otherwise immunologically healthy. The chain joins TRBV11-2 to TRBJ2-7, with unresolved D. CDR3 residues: CASSLVLLPHEQYF. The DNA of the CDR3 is TGTGCCAGCAGCTTAGTCCTCTTGCCGCACGAGCAGTACTTC.